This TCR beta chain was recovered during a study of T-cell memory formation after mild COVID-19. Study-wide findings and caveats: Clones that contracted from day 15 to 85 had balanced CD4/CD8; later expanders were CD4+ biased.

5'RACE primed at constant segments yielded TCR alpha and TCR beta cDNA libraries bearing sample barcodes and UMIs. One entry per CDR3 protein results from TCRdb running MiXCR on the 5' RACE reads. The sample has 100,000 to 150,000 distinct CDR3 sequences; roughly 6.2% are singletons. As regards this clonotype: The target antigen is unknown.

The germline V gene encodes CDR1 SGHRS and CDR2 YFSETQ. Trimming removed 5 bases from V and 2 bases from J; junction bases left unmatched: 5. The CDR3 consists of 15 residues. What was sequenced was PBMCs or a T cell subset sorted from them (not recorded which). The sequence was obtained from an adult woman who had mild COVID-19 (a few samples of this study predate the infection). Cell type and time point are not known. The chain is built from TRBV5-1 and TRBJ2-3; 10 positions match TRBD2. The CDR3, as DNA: TGCGCCAGCAGAGTGGGACTAGCGATCACAGATACGCAGTATTTT. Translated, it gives CASRVGLAITDTQYF.